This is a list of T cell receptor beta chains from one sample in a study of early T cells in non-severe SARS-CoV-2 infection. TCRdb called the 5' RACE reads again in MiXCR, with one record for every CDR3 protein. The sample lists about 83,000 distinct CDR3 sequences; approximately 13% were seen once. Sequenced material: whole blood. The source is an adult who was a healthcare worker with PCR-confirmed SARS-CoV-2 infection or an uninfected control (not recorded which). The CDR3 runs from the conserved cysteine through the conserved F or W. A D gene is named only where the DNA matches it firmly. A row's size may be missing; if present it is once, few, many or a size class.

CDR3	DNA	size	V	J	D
CASSLESGTGEGLEFF	TGTGCCAGCAGCTTAGAGTCTGGGACAGGGGAGGGGTTGGAGTTCTTC	few	TRBV7-8	TRBJ2-1	TRBD1
CASSSKRGQLGDSPLHF	TGTGCCAGCAGCTCGAAGCGGGGGCAACTTGGGGATTCACCCCTCCACTTT	-	TRBV5-4	TRBJ1-6	-
CASSYSLAENTEAFF	TGTGCCAGCAGTTACTCGTTGGCAGAGAACACTGAAGCTTTCTTT	few	TRBV6-6	TRBJ1-1	-
CASRGTGTQPQHF	TGTGCCAGCAGGGGGACAGGGACTCAGCCCCAGCATTTT	-	TRBV6-1	TRBJ1-5	TRBD1
CASSLEGRREETQYF	TGCGCCAGCAGCTTGGAGGGCAGGAGAGAAGAGACCCAGTACTTC	-	TRBV5-1	TRBJ2-5	-
CASSFHRGPNEKLFF	TGTGCCAGCAGCTTTCACAGGGGACCTAATGAAAAACTGTTTTTT	few	TRBV7-8	TRBJ1-4	TRBD1
CASSPLPTGVSYEQYF	TGTGCCAGCTCACCATTACCAACCGGTGTATCCTACGAGCAGTACTTC	many	TRBV18	TRBJ2-7	-
CASSLTLNSPLHF	TGTGCCAGCAGCTTAACCCTTAATTCACCCCTCCACTTT	-	TRBV27	TRBJ1-6	-
CASSPQLAYEQYF	TGTGCCAGCAGCCCACAACTAGCCTACGAGCAGTACTTC	few	TRBV11-2	TRBJ2-7	-
CASSLAPLTSGIYNEQFF	TGTGCCAGCAGCTTGGCCCCTCTAACTAGCGGGATTTACAATGAGCAGTTCTTC	-	TRBV5-8	TRBJ2-1	TRBD2
CASGPRQTRGETQYF	TGTGCCAGCGGTCCTCGACAGACACGAGGGGAGACCCAGTACTTC	-	TRBV5-4	TRBJ2-5	-
CSARDPGLYNEQFF	TGCAGTGCTAGAGATCCGGGACTCTACAATGAGCAGTTCTTC	many	TRBV20-1	TRBJ2-1	-
CASSSPGQILYF	TGTGCCAGCAGCTCCCCTGGGCAGATACTGTACTTC	-	TRBV7-6	TRBJ2-7	-
CASSFAKQDIQYF	TGTGCCAGCAGTTTTGCCAAGCAGGACATTCAGTACTTC	few	TRBV12-3/TRBV12-4	TRBJ2-4	-
CASSVGWSGAETQYF	TGTGCCAGCAGCGTAGGATGGAGTGGGGCAGAGACCCAGTACTTC	few	TRBV9	TRBJ2-5	-
CASSQEAGTGGNHNEKLFF	TGTGCCAGCAGCCAAGAGGCCGGGACAGGGGGGAATCATAATGAAAAACTGTTTTTT	few	TRBV4-2	TRBJ1-4	TRBD1
CSVSGAGGYQETQYF	TGCAGCGTTTCCGGTGCGGGAGGGTACCAAGAGACCCAGTACTTC	-	TRBV29-1	TRBJ2-5	TRBD2
CASSQNKTIVFGANVLTF	TGCGCCAGCAGTCAAAATAAGACTATAGTATTTGGGGCCAACGTCCTGACTTTC	many	TRBV23-1	TRBJ2-6	-
CSARPGTSGIYEQYF	TGCAGTGCTAGACCTGGGACTAGCGGGATCTACGAGCAGTACTTC	-	TRBV20-1	TRBJ2-7	TRBD2
CSARDSAAHGYTF	TGCAGTGCTAGAGATTCCGCGGCTCATGGCTACACCTTC	-	TRBV20-1	TRBJ1-2	-
CASSQAVGASGGIQYF	TGTGCCAGCTCACAGGCCGTGGGGGCTAGCGGAGGCATTCAGTACTTC	-	TRBV18	TRBJ2-4	-
CASSLSRTSGYEQYF	TGTGCCAGCAGCTTAAGTAGGACTAGCGGATACGAGCAGTACTTC	once	TRBV7-2	TRBJ2-7	TRBD2
CATRDSGDKNIQYF	TGTGCCACCAGGGACAGCGGGGACAAAAACATTCAGTACTTC	few	TRBV10-3	TRBJ2-4	-
CASSPPWLAREQYF	TGTGCCAGCAGCCCGCCCTGGCTAGCGCGAGAGCAGTACTTC	-	TRBV11-3	TRBJ2-7	-
CASSTPDTGELFF	TGTGCCAGCAGTACACCTGACACCGGGGAGCTGTTTTTT	-	TRBV6-6	TRBJ2-2	-
CSAGQPNQPQHF	TGCAGCGCGGGACAGCCTAATCAGCCCCAGCATTTT	-	TRBV29-1	TRBJ1-5	TRBD1
CASSADRGSTGELFF	TGTGCCAGTAGTGCGGACAGGGGTTCCACCGGGGAGCTGTTTTTT	-	TRBV19	TRBJ2-2	TRBD1
CAWSVKAGETQYF	TGTGCCTGGAGTGTAAAAGCGGGAGAGACCCAGTACTTC	many	TRBV30	TRBJ2-5	-
CSALKDSAGGPPDTQYF	TGCAGTGCTTTAAAGGATTCAGCGGGAGGACCCCCAGATACGCAGTATTTT	few	TRBV20-1	TRBJ2-3	TRBD2
CASSFPGGSGYTF	TGTGCCAGCAGCTTTCCAGGGGGCTCTGGCTACACCTTC	-	TRBV11-1	TRBJ1-2	TRBD1
CASSLSLAQVDTQYF	TGCGCCAGCAGCTTGAGTCTAGCCCAGGTGGATACGCAGTATTTT	-	TRBV5-1	TRBJ2-3	-
CASSLAHRGGALYNEQFF	TGTGCCAGCAGCTTAGCACATCGCGGAGGGGCTCTCTACAATGAGCAGTTCTTC	many	TRBV11-2	TRBJ2-1	-
CASKDSYYNEQFF	TGTGCCAGCAAGGACAGCTACTACAATGAGCAGTTCTTC	few	TRBV5-4	TRBJ2-1	-
CSVGTAYEQYF	TGCAGCGTTGGGACAGCCTACGAGCAGTACTTC	-	TRBV29-1	TRBJ2-7	-
CASSPIGDSAGWELFF	TGTGCCAGCAGTCCGATAGGGGATTCGGCGGGGTGGGAGCTGTTTTTT	-	TRBV27	TRBJ2-2	-
CASSFGQAGGGYNEQFF	TGCGCCAGCAGCTTCGGGCAAGCGGGAGGAGGGTACAATGAGCAGTTCTTC	-	TRBV5-1	TRBJ2-1	TRBD2
CSVTTGTDTQYF	TGCAGCGTTACCACAGGGACAGATACGCAGTATTTT	-	TRBV29-1	TRBJ2-3	-
CSAPLSGQGNEQFF	TGCAGTGCACCGTTGTCGGGACAGGGGAATGAGCAGTTCTTC	-	TRBV20-1	TRBJ2-1	TRBD1
CASSEGFQYVDEQFF	TGTGCCAGCAGCGAGGGGTTCCAGTATGTGGATGAGCAGTTCTTC	few	TRBV9	TRBJ2-1	-
CASSAGLAGGLYEQYF	TGTGCCAGTAGTGCCGGACTAGCGGGAGGACTCTACGAGCAGTACTTC	-	TRBV19	TRBJ2-7	TRBD2
CASTYRHEQYF	TGTGCCAGCACCTACCGCCACGAGCAGTACTTC	many	TRBV28	TRBJ2-7	-
CASSLESRTGGLADEQFF	TGTGCCAGCAGCTTAGAATCCCGGACAGGTGGACTAGCGGATGAGCAGTTCTTC	many	TRBV11-3	TRBJ2-1	TRBD2
CSAPGQLYEQYF	TGCAGTGCCCCCGGACAGCTCTACGAGCAGTACTTC	many	TRBV20-1	TRBJ2-7	-
CASSATGGRETQYF	TGTGCCAGCAGTGCCACAGGGGGCCGGGAGACCCAGTACTTC	many	TRBV12-3/TRBV12-4	TRBJ2-5	TRBD1
CSARDPQEVNYGYTF	TGCAGTGCTAGAGATCCGCAGGAAGTCAACTATGGCTACACCTTC	many	TRBV20-1	TRBJ1-2	-
CASAKTGTQDKNEQFF	TGTGCCAGTGCAAAAACCGGGACCCAAGATAAGAATGAGCAGTTCTTC	few	TRBV19	TRBJ2-1	-
CASSPTRGISTEAFF	TGTGCCAGCTCACCCACCCGGGGGATTTCCACTGAAGCTTTCTTT	once	TRBV18	TRBJ1-1	-
CASSYSSLGYGYTF	TGTGCCAGCAGTTACTCGAGCTTAGGGTATGGCTACACCTTC	-	TRBV6-5	TRBJ1-2	-
CASSLWADQETQYF	TGTGCCAGCAGCTTATGGGCAGACCAAGAGACCCAGTACTTC	-	TRBV7-2	TRBJ2-5	-
CASNQWPSGKFHSTDTQYF	TGTGCCAGCAACCAGTGGCCTAGCGGGAAGTTTCATAGCACAGATACGCAGTATTTT	-	TRBV11-2	TRBJ2-3	TRBD2
CASSYSMRGHLNTEAFF	TGTGCCAGCAGTTACTCAATGAGGGGTCATTTGAACACTGAAGCTTTCTTT	few	TRBV6-2/TRBV6-3	TRBJ1-1	-
CASSLSLAAYNEQFF	TGTGCCAGCAGCTTAAGCCTAGCGGCTTACAATGAGCAGTTCTTC	-	TRBV7-9	TRBJ2-1	TRBD2
CASSEAHRFVGNEQFF	TGTGCCAGCAGTGAAGCGCACAGGTTTGTTGGGAATGAGCAGTTCTTC	-	TRBV6-1	TRBJ2-1	-